This T cell receptor beta chain was found in a study of T cells in Graves' hyperthyroidism and ophthalmopathy. General study points: In blood, most of the thyroid clonotypes expanded above 0.001 were also present.

There are many counts of this clonotype. Its antigen is unknown. Germline CDR1 SNHLY, CDR2 FYNNEI. This CDR3 has 16 residues. Trimming cost V 3 bases and J 1 base, with 15 bases left between them. Amplified regions were TCR beta CDR3 sequences from RNA transcripts. First-round RT-PCR with HTBI primers amplified the TCR CDR3 region. TCRdb analysed the multiplex PCR reads with MiXCR anew, one entry per CDR3 protein. The sample contains 350,000 to 500,000 distinct CDR3 sequences, roughly 15% of which appear only once. Fresh peripheral blood, roughly 9.6 ml, was the source of the PBMCs. This chain joins TRBV2 and TRBJ1-2; D may be TRBD1 (6 bases). The sequence came from a woman aged 18 to 35 with Graves' hyperthyroidism. Sequenced material: blood. The CDR3 region has the DNA TGTGCCAGCAGTGACCTAACAGGGACTCTTAACTATGGCTACACCTTC. Translation gives CASSDLTGTLNYGYTF.